A selection of T cell receptor beta chains follows, all from one sample in a study of breast tumors, draining lymph nodes, adjacent tissues. TCRdb reprocessed the multiplex PCR reads via MiXCR and lists one record per CDR3 protein. The sample lists over 250,000 distinct CDR3 sequences; 30% were seen once. Sequenced input: axillary lymph node tissue. Receptors were obtained from a female donor with breast cancer. Some clones in this sample may be carry-over from other donors' samples. The CDR3 runs from the conserved cysteine through the conserved F or W. D genes are given only for firm matches. Expanded clones get a size class; other rows say once, few or many, or leave the size out.

>TRBD2|TRBV19|TRBJ2-7|many
CASSITSGTGGQYF
TGTGCCAGTAGTATTACTAGCGGGACGGGTGGACAGTACTTC
>NA|TRBV7-3|TRBJ2-7|many
CASSLGGLSNEQYF
TGTGCCAGCAGCTTGGGTGGGTTGTCGAACGAGCAGTACTTC
>NA|TRBV6-1|TRBJ2-2|NA
CASSGAFRSGELFF
TGTGCCAGCAGTGGAGCTTTTCGGTCCGGGGAGCTGTTTTTT
>TRBD1|TRBV20-1|TRBJ1-4|many
CSALGQGGEEKLFF
TGCAGTGCCCTTGGACAGGGGGGTGAGGAAAAACTGTTTTTT
>NA|TRBV10-1|TRBJ2-3|many
CASSPAGPSGTDTQYF
TGCGCCAGCAGTCCGGCGGGACCTTCGGGCACAGATACGCAGTATTTT
>NA|TRBV19|TRBJ2-5|many
CASSIDHEEQETQYF
TGTGCCAGTAGTATAGATCACGAAGAACAAGAGACCCAGTACTTC
>NA|TRBV12-3/TRBV12-4|TRBJ2-1|many
CASSTSRSSYNEQFF
TGTGCCAGCAGTACGTCCCGGAGCTCCTACAATGAGCAGTTCTTC
>TRBD2|TRBV10-2|TRBJ2-1|many
CASSEAGGQTPQFF
TGCGCCAGCAGTGAGGCGGGAGGTCAAACCCCGCAGTTCTTC
>NA|TRBV7-9|TRBJ2-1|many
CASSPTPGKNNEQFF
TGTGCCAGCAGCCCGACCCCCGGGAAAAACAATGAGCAGTTCTTC
>NA|TRBV6-6|TRBJ2-1|NA
CASSNWGGLFGYNEQFF
TGTGCCAGCAGCAACTGGGGCGGGCTTTTTGGGTACAATGAGCAGTTCTTC
>NA|TRBV2|TRBJ2-6|NA
CARTRVEGVNVLTF
TGTGCCAGGACTAGGGTGGAGGGGGTCAACGTCCTGACTTTC
>NA|TRBV12-3/TRBV12-4|TRBJ2-7|many
CASSLSRIAYEQYF
TGTGCCAGCAGTTTATCGAGGATAGCTTACGAGCAGTACTTC
>NA|TRBV20-1|TRBJ2-1|many
CSATDGTYNEQFF
TGCAGTGCAACGGACGGGACCTACAATGAGCAGTTCTTC
>NA|TRBV5-5|TRBJ2-3|many
CASSLAPAGSSTDTQYF
TGTGCCAGCAGCTTGGCCCCCGCGGGAAGTAGCACAGATACGCAGTATTTT
>TRBD2|TRBV20-1|TRBJ2-5|many
CSALGLAGNQETQYF
TGCAGTGCCCTCGGACTAGCGGGAAACCAAGAGACCCAGTACTTC
>NA|TRBV5-1|TRBJ2-7|many
CASSGRANYEQYF
TGCGCCAGCAGCGGCCGGGCCAACTACGAGCAGTACTTC
>TRBD1|TRBV11-3|TRBJ2-7|many
CASSYSGTGAGEQYF
TGTGCCAGCAGCTACTCCGGGACAGGGGCTGGCGAGCAGTACTTC
>NA|TRBV11-2|TRBJ1-6|NA
CASSLKTGPKSSYNSPLHF
TGTGCCAGCAGCTTAAAAACAGGGCCAAAGAGCTCCTATAATTCACCCCTCCACTTT
>NA|TRBV7-8|TRBJ2-7|many
CASSFRDLPYEQYF
TGTGCCAGCAGCTTTAGGGATCTCCCTTACGAGCAGTACTTC
>NA|TRBV20-1|TRBJ2-3|many
CSAENLASSTDTQYF
TGCAGTGCCGAGAACCTAGCGTCTAGCACAGATACGCAGTATTTT
>TRBD1|TRBV5-1|TRBJ2-7|many
CASSLKTGIVYEQYF
TGCGCCAGCAGCTTGAAGACAGGGATCGTCTACGAGCAGTACTTC
>NA|TRBV18|TRBJ2-2|NA
CASSARGDSTGELFF
TGTGCCAGCTCGGCCAGGGGGGACTCGACCGGGGAGCTGTTTTTT
>NA|TRBV15|TRBJ1-4|NA
CATSRGGVGTSEKLFF
TGTGCCACCAGCAGAGGTGGGGTCGGGACGAGCGAAAAACTGTTTTTT
>NA|TRBV10-3|TRBJ1-2|once
CAISDHGKGNYGYTF
TGTGCCATCAGTGACCATGGGAAGGGGAACTATGGCTACACCTTC
>TRBD1|TRBV29-1|TRBJ1-2|many
CSVGQGDYGYTF
TGCAGCGTTGGACAGGGAGACTATGGCTACACCTTC
>TRBD1|TRBV5-1|TRBJ2-1|many
CASSPGQLYNEQFF
TGCGCCAGCAGCCCGGGACAGTTATACAATGAGCAGTTCTTC
>TRBD2|TRBV4-1|TRBJ2-3|many
CASSPNEREYTDTQYF
TGCGCCAGCAGCCCCAACGAGCGGGAATACACAGATACGCAGTATTTT
>NA|TRBV5-8|TRBJ2-7|many
CASRRVSSSYEQYF
TGTGCCAGCCGGAGGGTCTCCAGCTCCTACGAGCAGTACTTC
>NA|TRBV7-9|TRBJ1-2|many
CASSTTDRFYGYTF
TGTGCCAGCAGCACCACGGACAGATTCTATGGCTACACCTTC
>TRBD2|TRBV28|TRBJ2-1|few
CASSLVLAGVVEQFF
TGTGCCAGCAGTTTGGTGTTAGCGGGAGTAGTTGAGCAGTTCTTC
>NA|TRBV6-5|TRBJ2-7|many
CASSLSGYEQYF
TGCGCCAGCAGCTTGTCGGGCTACGAGCAGTACTTC
>TRBD2|TRBV4-1|TRBJ2-2|many
CASSQGGLAGTGELFF
TGCGCCAGCAGCCAAGGGGGACTAGCGGGAACCGGGGAGCTGTTTTTT
>NA|TRBV12-3/TRBV12-4|TRBJ1-2|many
CASTQGGTVTNYGYTF
TGTGCCAGCACACAAGGGGGGACCGTAACTAACTATGGCTACACCTTC
>NA|TRBV28|TRBJ1-4|NA
CASKTAAWGFGEKLFF
TGTGCCAGTAAAACAGCAGCATGGGGGTTTGGGGAAAAACTGTTTTTT
>NA|TRBV5-6|TRBJ1-4|many
CASSLKDSATNEKLFF
TGTGCCAGCAGCTTGAAGGACAGCGCAACTAATGAAAAACTGTTTTTT